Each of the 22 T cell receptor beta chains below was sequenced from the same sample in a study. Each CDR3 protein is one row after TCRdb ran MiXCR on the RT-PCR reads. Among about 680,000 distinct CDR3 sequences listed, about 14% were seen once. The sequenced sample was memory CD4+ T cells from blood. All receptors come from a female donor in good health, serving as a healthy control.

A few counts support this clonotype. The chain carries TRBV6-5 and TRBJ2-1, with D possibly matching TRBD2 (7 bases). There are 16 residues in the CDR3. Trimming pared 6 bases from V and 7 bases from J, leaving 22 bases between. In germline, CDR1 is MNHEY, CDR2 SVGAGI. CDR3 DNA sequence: TGTGCCAGCAGCCCCCATGGGGGGGGGGCTATAAATGAGCAGTTCTTC. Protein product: CASSPHGGGAINEQFF.

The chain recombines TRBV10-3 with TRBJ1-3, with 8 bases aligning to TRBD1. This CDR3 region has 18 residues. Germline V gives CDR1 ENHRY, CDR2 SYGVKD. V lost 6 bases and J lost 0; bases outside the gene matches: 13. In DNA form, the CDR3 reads TGTGCCATCAGGAGGGGGGCAGGGGGCCTGAGCTCTGGAAACACCATATATTTT. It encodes CAIRRGAGGLSSGNTIYF.

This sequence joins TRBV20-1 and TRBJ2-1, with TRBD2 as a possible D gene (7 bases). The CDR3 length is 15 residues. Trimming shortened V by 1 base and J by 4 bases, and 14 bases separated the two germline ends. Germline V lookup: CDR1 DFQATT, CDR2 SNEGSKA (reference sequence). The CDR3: CSARAVGGPYNEQFF. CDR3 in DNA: TGCAGTGCTAGAGCGGTGGGGGGGCCATACAATGAGCAGTTCTTC.

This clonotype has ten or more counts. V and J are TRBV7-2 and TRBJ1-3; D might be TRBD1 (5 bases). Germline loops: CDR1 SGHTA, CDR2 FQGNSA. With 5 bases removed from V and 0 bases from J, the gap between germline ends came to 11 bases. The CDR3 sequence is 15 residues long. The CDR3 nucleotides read TGTGCCAGCAGCCCGACAGCTAGCTCTGGAAACACCATATATTTT. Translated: CASSPTASSGNTIYF.

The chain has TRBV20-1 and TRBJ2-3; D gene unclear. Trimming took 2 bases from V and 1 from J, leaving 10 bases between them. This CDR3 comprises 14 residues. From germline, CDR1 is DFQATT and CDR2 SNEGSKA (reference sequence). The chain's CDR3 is CSARPSLGTDTQYF. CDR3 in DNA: TGCAGTGCTAGACCTTCATTGGGCACAGATACGCAGTATTTT.

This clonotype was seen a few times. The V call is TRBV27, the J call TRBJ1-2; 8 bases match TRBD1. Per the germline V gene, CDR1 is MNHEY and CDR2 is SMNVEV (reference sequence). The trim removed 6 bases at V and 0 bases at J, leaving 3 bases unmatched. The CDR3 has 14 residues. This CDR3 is CASRLTGANYGYTF. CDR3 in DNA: TGTGCCAGCAGGCTGACAGGGGCTAACTATGGCTACACCTTC.

The CDR3 here is CASREPSSNGELFF. CDR3 sequence (DNA): TGTGCCAGCAGAGAACCATCTAGCAACGGGGAGCTGTTTTTT. V and J are TRBV7-3 and TRBJ2-2; possible D gene TRBD2, 5 bases. The CDR3 covers 14 residues. CDR1 SGHTA and CDR2 FQGTGA come from the germline V gene. Trimming pared 6 bases from V and 7 bases from J, leaving 15 bases between.

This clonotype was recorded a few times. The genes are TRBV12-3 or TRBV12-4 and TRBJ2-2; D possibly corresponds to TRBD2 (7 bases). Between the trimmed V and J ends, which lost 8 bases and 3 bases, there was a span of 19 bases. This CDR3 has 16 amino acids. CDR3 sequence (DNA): TGTGCCAGCTCCCCCCTCGGGGGGCGGGACACCGGGGAGCTGTTTTTT. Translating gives CASSPLGGRDTGELFF.

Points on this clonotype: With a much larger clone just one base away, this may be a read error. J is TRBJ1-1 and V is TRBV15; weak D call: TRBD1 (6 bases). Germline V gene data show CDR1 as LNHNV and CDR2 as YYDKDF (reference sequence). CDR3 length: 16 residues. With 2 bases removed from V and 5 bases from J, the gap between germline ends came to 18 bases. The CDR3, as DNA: TGTGCCACCAGCAGACCTACAGGGCCAATTGGGACTGAAGCTTTCTTT. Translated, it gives CATSRPTGPIGTEAFF. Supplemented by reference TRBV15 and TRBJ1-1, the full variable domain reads DAMVIQNPRYQVTQFGKPVTLSCSQTLNHNVMYWYQQKSSQAPKLLFHYYDKDFNNEADTPDNFQSRRPNTSFCFLDIRSPGLGDTAMYLCATSRPTGPIGTEAFFGQGTRLTVV.

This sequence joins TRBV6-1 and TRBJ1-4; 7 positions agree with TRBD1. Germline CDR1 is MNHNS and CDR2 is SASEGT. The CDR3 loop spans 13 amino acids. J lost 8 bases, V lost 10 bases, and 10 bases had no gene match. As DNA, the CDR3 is TGTGCCACCGACCCGGGACAGAGGGAAAAACTGTTTTTT. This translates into CATDPGQREKLFF.

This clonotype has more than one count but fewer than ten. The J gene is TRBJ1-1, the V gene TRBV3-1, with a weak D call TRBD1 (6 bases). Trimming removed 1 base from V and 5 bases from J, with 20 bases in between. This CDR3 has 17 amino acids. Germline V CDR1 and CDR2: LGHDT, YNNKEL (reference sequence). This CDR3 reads CASSQVALQGGTTEAFF. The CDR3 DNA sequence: TGTGCCAGCAGCCAAGTAGCCTTACAGGGAGGGACGACTGAAGCTTTCTTT.

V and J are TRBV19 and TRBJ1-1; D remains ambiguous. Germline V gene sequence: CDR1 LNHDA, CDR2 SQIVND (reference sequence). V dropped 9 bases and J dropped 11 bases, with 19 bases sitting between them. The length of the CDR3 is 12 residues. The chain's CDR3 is CASAILGSRAFF. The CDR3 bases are TGTGCCAGCGCTATCTTGGGATCGCGGGCTTTCTTT.

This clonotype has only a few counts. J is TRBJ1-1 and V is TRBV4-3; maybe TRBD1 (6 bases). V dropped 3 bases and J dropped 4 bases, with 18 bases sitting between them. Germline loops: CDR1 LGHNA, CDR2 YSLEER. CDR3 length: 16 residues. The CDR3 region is CASSHNDFTGSTEAFF. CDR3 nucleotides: TGCGCCAGCAGCCACAACGATTTCACAGGGTCCACTGAAGCTTTCTTT.

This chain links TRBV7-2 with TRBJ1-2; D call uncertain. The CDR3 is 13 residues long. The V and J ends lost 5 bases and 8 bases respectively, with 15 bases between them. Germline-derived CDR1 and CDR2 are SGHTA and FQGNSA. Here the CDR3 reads CASSPWEISGYTF. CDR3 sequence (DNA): TGTGCCAGCAGCCCTTGGGAAATCTCGGGCTACACCTTC.

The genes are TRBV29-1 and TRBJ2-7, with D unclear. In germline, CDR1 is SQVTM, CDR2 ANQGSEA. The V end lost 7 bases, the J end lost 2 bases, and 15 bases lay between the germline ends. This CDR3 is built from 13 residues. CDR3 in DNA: TGCAGCGGGACCTACGGATCAACCTACGAGCAGTACTTC. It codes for CSGTYGSTYEQYF.

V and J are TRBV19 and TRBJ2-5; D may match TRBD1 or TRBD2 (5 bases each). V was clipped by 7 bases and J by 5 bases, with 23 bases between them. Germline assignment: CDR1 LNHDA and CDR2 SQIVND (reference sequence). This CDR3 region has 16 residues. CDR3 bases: TGTGCCAGTATCCCTTGGGGAGCAGGGCCTGAGGAGACCCAGTACTTC. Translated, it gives CASIPWGAGPEETQYF.

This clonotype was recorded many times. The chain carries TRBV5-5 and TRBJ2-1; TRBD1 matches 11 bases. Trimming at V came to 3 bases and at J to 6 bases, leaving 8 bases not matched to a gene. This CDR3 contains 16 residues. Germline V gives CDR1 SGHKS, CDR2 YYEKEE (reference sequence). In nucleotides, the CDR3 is TGTGCCAGCAGCTCACGGGACAGGGGGTTCCCCAATGAGCAGTTCTTC. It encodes CASSSRDRGFPNEQFF.

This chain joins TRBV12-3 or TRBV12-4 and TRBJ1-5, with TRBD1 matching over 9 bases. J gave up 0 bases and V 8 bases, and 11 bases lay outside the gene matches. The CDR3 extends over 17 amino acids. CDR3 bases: TGTGCCAGCGGTACCCGGGACAGGGCTGATAGCAATCAGCCCCAGCATTTT. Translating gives CASGTRDRADSNQPQHF.

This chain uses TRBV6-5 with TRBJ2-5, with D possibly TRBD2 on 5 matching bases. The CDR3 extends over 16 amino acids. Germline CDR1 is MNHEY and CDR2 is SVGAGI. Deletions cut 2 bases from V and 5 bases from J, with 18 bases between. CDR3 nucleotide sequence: TGTGCCAGCAGTTACGGGTACGCGGTCGGCGGGGAGACCCAGTACTTC. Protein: CASSYGYAVGGETQYF.

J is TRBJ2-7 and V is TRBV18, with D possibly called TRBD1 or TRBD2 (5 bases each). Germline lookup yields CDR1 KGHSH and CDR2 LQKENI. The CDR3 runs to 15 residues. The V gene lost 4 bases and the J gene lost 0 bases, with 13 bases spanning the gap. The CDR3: CASSRDRESSYEQYF. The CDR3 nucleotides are TGTGCCAGCTCACGGGACCGGGAAAGCTCCTACGAGCAGTACTTC.

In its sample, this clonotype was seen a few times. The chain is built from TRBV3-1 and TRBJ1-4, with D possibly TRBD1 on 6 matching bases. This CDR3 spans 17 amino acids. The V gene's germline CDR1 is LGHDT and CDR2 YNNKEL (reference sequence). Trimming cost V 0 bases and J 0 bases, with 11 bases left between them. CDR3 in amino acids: CASSQDLRTATNEKLFF. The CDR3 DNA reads TGTGCCAGCAGCCAAGATCTTCGGACAGCAACTAATGAAAAACTGTTTTTT.

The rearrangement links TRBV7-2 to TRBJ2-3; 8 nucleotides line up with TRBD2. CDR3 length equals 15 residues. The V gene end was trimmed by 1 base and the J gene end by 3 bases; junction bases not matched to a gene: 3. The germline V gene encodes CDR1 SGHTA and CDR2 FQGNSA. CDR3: CASSLVKRETDTQYF. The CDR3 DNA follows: TGTGCCAGCAGCTTAGTTAAGCGGGAGACAGATACGCAGTATTTT.